This T cell receptor (beta chain) was profiled in a study of T cell responses to AZD1222 COVID-19 vaccine. Looking at the study overall: It was second doses at about 4 or about 12 weeks that were pooled. Regarding the study as a whole: The CD4 TCRs associated with vaccination extended across spike and predominated at 160-218 and 743-854. Close to half of spike-specific TCRs reportedly recognize unmutated variant regions. Spike-specific TCR breadth and depth went up after people got two AZD1222 doses.

The protocol was immunoSEQ multiplex PCR, while the TCRdb copy is restricted to in-frame clones and leaves out a portion. The sample contains about 83,000 clones, about 82% of which appear only once. Germline CDR1 MNHEY, CDR2 SVGAGI. This CDR3 region has 16 residues. Trimming pared 0 bases from V and 4 bases from J, leaving 16 bases between. A note on this clone: Its target is not known.

The starting material was peripheral blood, obtained on day 0 of AZD1222 vaccination. The chain couples TRBV6-5 to TRBJ2-7; the D gene is possibly TRBD1 (6 bases). The sequence derives from an adult in good health. Here the CDR3 DNA reads TGTGCCAGCAGTTACTCTTCCGGGACCCAGGGGTACGAGCAGTACTTC. This codes for CASSYSSGTQGYEQYF.